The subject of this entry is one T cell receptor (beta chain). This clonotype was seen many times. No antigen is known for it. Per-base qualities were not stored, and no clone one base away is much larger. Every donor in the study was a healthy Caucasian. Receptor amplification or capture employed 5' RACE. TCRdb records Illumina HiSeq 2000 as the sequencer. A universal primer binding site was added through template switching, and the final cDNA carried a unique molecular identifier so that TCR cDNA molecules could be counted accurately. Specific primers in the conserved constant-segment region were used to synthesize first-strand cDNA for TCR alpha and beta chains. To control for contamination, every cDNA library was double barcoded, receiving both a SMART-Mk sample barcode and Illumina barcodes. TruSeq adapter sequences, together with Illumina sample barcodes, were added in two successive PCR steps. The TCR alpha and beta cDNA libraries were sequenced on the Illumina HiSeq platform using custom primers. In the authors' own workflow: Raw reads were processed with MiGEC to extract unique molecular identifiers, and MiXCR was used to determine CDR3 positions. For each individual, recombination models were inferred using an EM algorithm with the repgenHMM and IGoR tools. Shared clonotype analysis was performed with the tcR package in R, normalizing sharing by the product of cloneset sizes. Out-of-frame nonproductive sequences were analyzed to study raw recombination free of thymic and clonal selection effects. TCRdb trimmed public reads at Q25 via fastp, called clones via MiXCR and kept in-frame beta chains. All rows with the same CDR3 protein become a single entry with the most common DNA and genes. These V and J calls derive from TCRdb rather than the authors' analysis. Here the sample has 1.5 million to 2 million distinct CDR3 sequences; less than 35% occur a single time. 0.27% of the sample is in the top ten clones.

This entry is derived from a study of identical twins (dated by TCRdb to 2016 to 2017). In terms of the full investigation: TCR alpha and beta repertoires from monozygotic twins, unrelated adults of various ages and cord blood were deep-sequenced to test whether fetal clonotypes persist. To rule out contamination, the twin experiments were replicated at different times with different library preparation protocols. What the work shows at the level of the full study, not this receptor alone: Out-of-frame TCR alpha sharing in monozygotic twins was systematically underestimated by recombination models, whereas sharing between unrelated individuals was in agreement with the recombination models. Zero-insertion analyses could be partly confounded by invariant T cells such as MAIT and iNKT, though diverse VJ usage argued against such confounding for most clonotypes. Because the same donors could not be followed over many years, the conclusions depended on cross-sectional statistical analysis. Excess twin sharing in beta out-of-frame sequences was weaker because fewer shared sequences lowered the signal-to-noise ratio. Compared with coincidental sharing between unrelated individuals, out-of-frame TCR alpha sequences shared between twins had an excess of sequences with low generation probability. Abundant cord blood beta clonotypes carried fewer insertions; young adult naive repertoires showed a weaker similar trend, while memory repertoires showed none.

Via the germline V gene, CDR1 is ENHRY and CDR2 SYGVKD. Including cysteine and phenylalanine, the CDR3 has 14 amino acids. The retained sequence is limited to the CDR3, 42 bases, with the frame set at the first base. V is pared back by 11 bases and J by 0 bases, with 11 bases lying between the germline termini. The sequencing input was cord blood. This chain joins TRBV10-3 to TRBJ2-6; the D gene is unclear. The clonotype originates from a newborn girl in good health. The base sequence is TGTGCCGTAGACGCCACCTCTGGGGCCAACGTCCTGACTTTC. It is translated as CAVDATSGANVLTF.